This entry lists 4 T cell receptor beta chains sequenced from one sample in a study of blood T cell repertoires in COVID-19. The table came from immunoSEQ multiplex PCR; TCRdb's copy has only in-frame clones and leaves some out. Counted here are around 100,000 clones, 80% to 90% occurring once; the ten biggest clones make up roughly 4.6%. What was sequenced was peripheral blood. The receptors here all came from a human donor in a cohort sampled during active COVID-19.

J is TRBJ2-7 and V is TRBV10-1, with TRBD1 matching over 8 bases. The germline gives CDR1 WNHNN, CDR2 SYGVQD (reference sequence). The CDR3 loop spans 11 amino acids. V shed 9 bases and J 3 bases; nucleotides not matched to a gene: 1. In DNA form, the CDR3 reads TGCGCCAGTGGACAGGGCTACGAGCAGTACTTC. It is translated as CASGQGYEQYF.

This clone was observed a single time. The rearrangement joins TRBV29-1 to TRBJ1-4, with D hard to call. CDR1 is SQVTM and CDR2 is ANQGSEA in the germline V gene. The CDR3 totals 14 residues. Trimming took 4 bases from V and 8 from J, leaving 17 bases between them. This CDR3 is CSVGGLTGQEKLFF. CDR3 DNA sequence: TGCAGCGTTGGAGGACTAACCGGGCAGGAAAAACTGTTTTTT.

The V and J genes are TRBV7-9 and TRBJ2-7; a possible D gene is TRBD1 (6 bases). The CDR3 loop spans 14 amino acids. Trimming took off 5 bases at V and 0 bases at J, with 11 bases between the two ends. Germline V lookup: CDR1 SEHNR, CDR2 FQNEAQ (reference sequence). CDR3 bases: TGTGCCAGCAGCCTTCGGGACAACTCCTACGAGCAGTACTTC. This sequence encodes CASSLRDNSYEQYF.

The V and J genes are TRBV6-2 or TRBV6-3 and TRBJ1-5; TRBD1 might be the D (6 bases). This CDR3 region has 14 residues. V was cut by 2 bases and J by 7 bases, with 12 bases left in between. The germline V gene has CDR1 MNHEY and CDR2 SVGEGT. CDR3 nucleotide sequence: TGTGCCAGCAGTTACCTACAGACAGGACAGCCCCAGCATTTT. This gives the protein CASSYLQTGQPQHF.